Following are 28 T cell receptor beta chains from one sample sequenced in a study of cytomegalovirus exposure and HLA in healthy donors (dated by TCRdb to about 2017). The method was the immunoSEQ multiplex PCR assay. The multiplex PCR relied on a mix of 60 forward primers for TCR Vbeta segments and 13 reverse primers for TCR Jbeta segments. TCRdb limited this immuneACCESS table to in-frame rearrangements with V and J called. A share of clones is missing; checked studies link under half to unresolved V genes, and the rest is unexplained. Counted in this sample were some 180,000 clones; around 81% of them appeared once. Together, the top ten hold 1.5% to 2% of the sample. Sequencing was performed on PBMCs. The receptors here all came from a man between 25 and 39 years old in good health and CMV-seronegative.

The chain links TRBV28 to TRBJ1-5; 7 bases match TRBD1. V lost 5 bases to trimming and J lost 7 bases; unmatched junction nucleotides: 8. The germline CDR1 and CDR2 sequences are MDHEN and SYDVKM. This CDR3 spans 14 amino acids. The CDR3 DNA sequence: TGTGCCAGCAGTCCTCGACAGGGAAGACAGCCCCAGCATTTT. Its translation: CASSPRQGRQPQHF.

The chain couples TRBV28 to TRBJ2-7, with D possibly matching TRBD1 (6 bases). The CDR3 consists of 18 residues. Per germline, CDR1 MDHEN and CDR2 SYDVKM. V was trimmed by 3 bases and J by 0 bases, leaving 21 bases between them. In DNA, the CDR3 is TGTGCCAGCAGTTTTTGGTACAAGGCAGGGGCGAGCTCCTACGAGCAGTACTTC. Its protein is CASSFWYKAGASSYEQYF.

The chain couples TRBV13 to TRBJ1-4; D might be TRBD1 (6 bases). The V gene's germline CDR1 is PRHDT and CDR2 FYEKMQ (reference sequence). The CDR3 runs 15 residues. Trimming pared 1 base from V and 5 bases from J, leaving 11 bases between. CDR3 protein: CASSLAGAGNEKLFF. CDR3 in DNA: TGTGCCAGCAGCTTAGCAGGGGCAGGGAATGAAAAACTGTTTTTT.

J is TRBJ2-7 and V is TRBV9; 9 positions agree with TRBD2. The V gene end was trimmed by 4 bases and the J gene end by 3 bases; junction bases not matched to a gene: 5. Germline V gene sequence: CDR1 SGDLS, CDR2 YYNGEE. The CDR3 has 14 residues. CDR3 in DNA: TGTGCCAGCAGCCAGTCTAGCGGGAACTACGAGCAGTACTTC. This gives the protein CASSQSSGNYEQYF.

V and J are TRBV9 and TRBJ2-1; 8 positions agree with TRBD2. Trimming at V came to 3 bases and at J to 1 base, leaving 3 bases not matched to a gene. The germline V gene encodes CDR1 SGDLS and CDR2 YYNGEE. The CDR3 loop spans 15 amino acids. The CDR3 DNA is TGTGCCAGCAGCGAGCGGGGGTTATCCTACAATGAGCAGTTCTTC. This gives the protein CASSERGLSYNEQFF.

The chain links TRBV2 to TRBJ2-7, with 10 bases identical to TRBD1. Unmatched junction bases numbered 5, after V lost 5 bases and J lost 1 base. This CDR3 spans 15 amino acids. Germline CDR1 SNHLY, CDR2 FYNNEI. CDR3 in DNA: TGTGCCAGCAGTCCCAGGGGACAGGGGTCCTACGAGCAGTACTTC. It translates to CASSPRGQGSYEQYF.

The chain combines TRBV6-1 with TRBJ2-7; 7 nucleotides align to TRBD1. V trimming: 6 bases; J trimming: 4 bases; junction bases outside the gene matches: 9. The CDR3 runs to 14 residues. CDR1 is MNHNS and CDR2 is SASEGT in the germline V gene. Here the CDR3 reads CASRVRGQLYEQYF. In DNA, the CDR3 is TGTGCCAGCAGAGTAAGGGGACAGTTATACGAGCAGTACTTC.

The table lists this clone with a few counts. The chain has TRBV6-1 and TRBJ1-5; D gene unclear. The germline V gene has CDR1 MNHNS and CDR2 SASEGT. The CDR3 has 16 residues. V was pared by 0 bases and J by 2 bases, with 11 bases between. This CDR3 is CASSEATLGGNQPQHF. The CDR3 DNA reads TGTGCCAGCAGTGAAGCGACATTGGGTGGCAATCAGCCCCAGCATTTT.

The J gene is TRBJ2-1, the V gene TRBV18; the match to TRBD2 covers 11 bases. The germline gives CDR1 KGHSH, CDR2 LQKENI. The CDR3 consists of 16 residues. Trimming took 4 bases from V and 4 from J; bases not matched to a gene: 6. Here the CDR3 reads CASSLTLAGGYNEQFF. The DNA for the CDR3 is TGTGCCAGCTCACTGACTCTAGCGGGGGGTTACAATGAGCAGTTCTTC.

The chain joins TRBV21-1 to TRBJ2-7; the D segment call TRBD1 is taken from the table without a DNA check. TRBV21-1 is a recognized pseudogene. The CDR3 spans 15 residues. This CDR3 is CASSKVAGPSYEQYF. Written as DNA, the CDR3 is TGTGCCAGCAGCAAGGTGGCAGGGCCTTCCTACGAGCAGTACTTC.

J is TRBJ2-3 and V is TRBV7-6; D possibly corresponds to TRBD1 (6 bases). Trimming pared 2 bases from V and 3 bases from J, leaving 12 bases between. CDR3 length: 15 amino acids. Germline V gene data show CDR1 as SGHVS and CDR2 as FNYEAQ. The CDR3, as DNA: TGTGCCAGCAGCTTACCGGGACAATCAACAGATACGCAGTATTTT. It specifies CASSLPGQSTDTQYF.

This chain uses TRBV7-2 with TRBJ2-7; D possibly corresponds to TRBD1 (5 bases). Germline V gene lookup returns CDR1 SGHTA and CDR2 FQGNSA. CDR3 length equals 14 residues. Trimming left V 1 base short and J 4 bases short, with 11 bases between. CDR3 loop: CASSLVPGKYEQYF. CDR3 nucleotide sequence: TGTGCCAGCAGCTTAGTTCCAGGGAAGTACGAGCAGTACTTC.

The chain joins TRBV28 to TRBJ1-2; 7 positions match TRBD1. The ends lost 6 bases at V and 2 bases at J; junction bases unmatched: 6. The CDR3 runs 14 residues. Germline CDR1 MDHEN, CDR2 SYDVKM. The CDR3: CASREGQTNYGYTF. The CDR3 DNA reads as TGTGCCAGCAGGGAGGGACAGACCAACTATGGCTACACCTTC.

This clone appeared a single time. The chain employs TRBV7-2 and TRBJ2-7; D is undetermined. Germline lookup yields CDR1 SGHTA and CDR2 FQGNSA. The CDR3 runs to 14 residues. With 2 bases removed from V and 1 base from J, the gap between germline ends came to 9 bases. The CDR3 bases are TGTGCCAGCAGCTTATTTTCAGCGTCCTACGAGCAGTACTTC. As protein: CASSLFSASYEQYF.

This chain links TRBV5-4 with TRBJ2-7, with 8 bases that match TRBD2. V shed 0 bases and J 3 bases; nucleotides not matched to a gene: 5. Germline CDR1 and CDR2: SGHNT and YYREEE (reference sequence). CDR3 length: 15 amino acids. CDR3 sequence reads: CASSLGSGSYYEQYF. CDR3 bases: TGTGCCAGCAGCTTGGGGAGCGGGAGCTACTACGAGCAGTACTTC.

The chain is built from TRBV2 and TRBJ2-1; 11 positions agree with TRBD2. The germline CDR1 and CDR2 sequences are SNHLY and FYNNEI. J gave up 9 bases and V 6 bases, and 7 bases lay outside the gene matches. The CDR3 is 14 residues long. The chain's CDR3 is CASSFGLAGGEQFF. The CDR3 DNA sequence: TGTGCCAGCAGCTTTGGACTAGCGGGCGGTGAGCAGTTCTTC.

The gene calls are TRBV7-9 and TRBJ2-2; D ambiguous. The CDR3 has 14 amino acids. Looked up from germline, CDR1 is SEHNR and CDR2 is FQNEAQ (reference sequence). The ends were cut back, 1 base at V and 7 bases at J, with 10 bases in the middle. The CDR3 bases are TGTGCCAGCAGCTTAGAAGCGCAGAACGGGGAGCTGTTTTTT. It codes for CASSLEAQNGELFF.

The rearrangement uses TRBV6-6 and TRBJ2-7; D uncertain. Per the germline V gene, CDR1 is MNHNY and CDR2 is SVGAGI (reference sequence). The V gene lost 9 bases and the J gene lost 3 bases, with 15 bases spanning the gap. The CDR3 length is 13 residues. This chain's CDR3 is CASSPIEYYEQYF. In nucleotides, the CDR3 is TGTGCCAGTTCGCCGATAGAATACTACGAGCAGTACTTC.

The genes are TRBV5-1 and TRBJ2-1; D gene unclear. The V and J ends lost 1 base and 10 bases respectively, with 12 bases between them. The CDR3 spans 13 residues. Germline V CDR1 and CDR2: SGHRS, YFSETQ. The CDR3: CASSLTARREQFF. DNA for the CDR3: TGCGCCAGCAGCTTGACCGCTAGACGGGAGCAGTTCTTC.

This rearrangement joins TRBV5-1 to TRBJ1-2, with D tentatively TRBD1 (5 bases). The V and J ends lost 4 bases and 8 bases respectively, with 15 bases between them. The CDR3 loop spans 13 amino acids. Germline V gene sequence: CDR1 SGHRS, CDR2 YFSETQ. CDR3 in amino acids: CASSPILQEGYTF. The CDR3 nucleotides read TGCGCCAGCAGCCCGATCCTACAGGAAGGCTACACCTTC.

The chain joins TRBV7-2 to TRBJ2-2; 9 bases are a match to TRBD2. Germline V gives CDR1 SGHTA, CDR2 FQGNSA. There are 15 residues in the CDR3. V gave up 1 base and J gave up 6 bases; unmatched junction bases: 3. CDR3 residues: CASSLVAGAPGELFF. In DNA form, the CDR3 reads TGTGCCAGCAGCTTAGTAGCGGGAGCCCCCGGGGAGCTGTTTTTT.

The V gene is TRBV27, the J gene TRBJ2-7; TRBD1 might be the D (5 bases). The CDR3 has 15 amino acids. V lost 0 bases, J lost 3 bases, and 12 bases lay in between. Germline V gives CDR1 MNHEY, CDR2 SMNVEV (reference sequence). CDR3 region: CASSLSGQGFYEQYF. As DNA, the CDR3 is TGTGCCAGCAGTTTATCGGGGCAGGGTTTCTACGAGCAGTACTTC.

This sequence joins TRBV7-9 and TRBJ2-1; 11 bases map to TRBD1. The V segment lost 2 bases and the J segment 5 bases; nucleotides outside the gene matches: 5. The V gene's germline CDR1 is SEHNR and CDR2 FQNEAQ (reference sequence). This CDR3 comprises 16 residues. The CDR3 nucleotides are TGTGCCAGCAGCTTACCTGGACAGGGGGCTCACAATGAGCAGTTCTTC. Protein sequence: CASSLPGQGAHNEQFF.

The chain links TRBV28 to TRBJ1-1, with D possibly TRBD1 on 5 matching bases. The V end lost 5 bases, the J end lost 4 bases, and 14 bases lay between the germline ends. Germline V CDR1 and CDR2: MDHEN, SYDVKM. The length of the CDR3 is 14 residues. In DNA form, the CDR3 reads TGTGCCAGCAGTCCCCAAGCAGGGCTCACTGAAGCTTTCTTT. It is translated as CASSPQAGLTEAFF.

V is TRBV7-8 and J is TRBJ2-2, with 8 bases identical to TRBD1. Germline V gives CDR1 SGHVS, CDR2 FQNEAQ. CDR3 length equals 15 residues. With 2 bases clipped from V and 7 bases from J, the junction kept 6 bases outside the gene matches. The CDR3 DNA reads as TGTGCCAGCAGCTTAAGACAGGGGAGAGACGGGGAGCTGTTTTTT. It specifies CASSLRQGRDGELFF. Filled out from reference TRBV7-8 and TRBJ2-2, the complete variable domain reads GAGVSQSPRYKVAKRGQDVALRCDPISGHVSLFWYQQALGQGPEFLTYFQNEAQLDKSGLPSDRFFAERPEGSVSTLKIQRTQQEDSAVYLCASSLRQGRDGELFFGEGSRLTVL.

This clone was counted once. The chain is built from TRBV27 and TRBJ2-7, with TRBD2 matching 15 bases. The V and J ends lost 4 bases and 2 bases, in that order; junction bases with no gene match: 3. CDR1 is MNHEY and CDR2 is SMNVEV in the germline V gene (reference sequence). This CDR3 contains 16 residues. CDR3 bases: TGTGCCAGCAGTTCGGGACTAGCGGGGGGACCCTACGAGCAGTACTTC. Its protein product is CASSSGLAGGPYEQYF.

This chain connects TRBV19 to TRBJ2-3; a possible D gene is TRBD2 (5 bases). Germline V CDR1 and CDR2: LNHDA, SQIVND (reference sequence). The CDR3 has 16 residues. V gave up 5 bases and J gave up 2 bases, with 17 bases separating them. Here the CDR3 DNA reads TGTGCCAGTAGTCCCGCCCCGACTAAAAACACAGATACGCAGTATTTT. It codes for CASSPAPTKNTDTQYF.

This clone was counted a few times. The rearrangement uses TRBV6-1 and TRBJ2-7; TRBD1 is a possible D gene (6 bases). Trimming left V 5 bases short and J 3 bases short, with 11 bases between. There are 13 residues in the CDR3. From germline, CDR1 is MNHNS and CDR2 SASEGT. In DNA, the CDR3 is TGTGCCAGCAGTTTCGACAGGAGCTACGAGCAGTACTTC. This gives the protein CASSFDRSYEQYF.